The following is a T cell receptor beta chain sequence with its context. These data originate in a study of shared clonotypes between healthy human individuals. Sequencing was at deep level. Some clones are missing from TCRdb's copy, which holds only in-frame ones; the method was immunoSEQ multiplex PCR. The repertoire includes around 1.4 million clones, approximately 98.5% of them detected once, and about 0.4% sits in the top ten. A CD45RA+ naive subset and a CD45RA-negative memory subset were split from CD4+ cells. Trimming left V 1 base short and J 1 base short, with 11 bases between. CDR1 and CDR2 (germline): SGHDT, YYEEEE. The CDR3 is made up of 15 amino acids.

Sequencing was done on a sample of naive CD4+ T cells sorted from blood. Subset defined: CD45RA+ positively selected. The rearrangement links TRBV5-6 to TRBJ2-5; either TRBD1 or TRBD2 may supply D (5 bases each). The TCR sequence derives from a man aged 25-45 years in good health. The CDR3: CASSLLGTSQETQYF. In DNA, the CDR3 is TGTGCCAGCAGCTTGCTCGGGACCTCCCAAGAGACCCAGTACTTC.